The clone carrying this TCR beta chain showed up just a few times. Its target is not known. A sample-barcoded 5' primer and a J-beta primer mix were used in a second PCR of roughly 7 to 11 cycles. TCRdb independently ran MiXCR on the 5' RACE reads; one entry per CDR3 protein. The sample consists of around 1,100,000 distinct CDR3 sequences, more than 30% of them appearing once. These data originate in a study of blood T cells in healthy people across ages. Findings and limits, study-wide: The fall in TCR beta diversity per million T cells was roughly linear with age.

The authors extracted at least 5 micrograms of total RNA per sample. Sequencing was performed on blood. The TCR sequence derives from a man younger than 35 in good health.

The CDR3 bases are TGTGCCAGCAGCATTACTAGCGGGGCCCGCACAGATACGCAGTATTTT. Protein: CASSITSGARTDTQYF. The chain is built from TRBV7-2 and TRBJ2-3; the match to TRBD2 covers 10 bases. The CDR3 sequence is 16 residues long. Trimming cost V 5 bases and J 1 base; bases outside gene matches: 6. CDR1 and CDR2 (germline): SGHTA, FQGNSA.